These 6 T cell receptor beta chains share one sample of origin, sequenced in a study of human T cells and chemical hapten exposure. Time point reported: patch test 1, 2 weeks after DPC sensitization. Treatment here: therapeutic diphenylcyclopropenone sensitization with weekly scalp DPC. In TCRdb, the RACE reads were re-called with MiXCR into one record per CDR3 protein. The sample has around 190,000 distinct CDR3 sequences, 20% to 25% seen once; the top ten hold under 7.5%. The input for sequencing was whole blood, taken in connection with sensitization to the hapten diphenylcyclopropenone (DPC). The receptor source for this set is a woman aged 45-60 years with alopecia areata. Some clones in this sample may be carry-over from other donors' samples.

The chain combines TRBV15 with TRBJ2-7, with unresolved D. V dropped 0 bases and J dropped 4 bases, with 7 bases sitting between them. Per germline, CDR1 LNHNV and CDR2 YYDKDF (reference sequence). The CDR3 runs to 13 residues. Here the CDR3 DNA reads TGTGCCACCAGCAGAGATCTGAGATACGAGCAGTACTTC. Its protein product is CATSRDLRYEQYF.

This chain connects TRBV5-5 to TRBJ2-5; D might be TRBD1 (6 bases). The germline V and J ends were trimmed by 4 bases and 2 bases, with 18 bases remaining between them. Germline V lookup: CDR1 SGHKS, CDR2 YYEKEE (reference sequence). The CDR3 consists of 16 residues. CDR3 sequence: CASSLGVGGVQETQYF. The CDR3, as DNA: TGTGCCAGCAGCCTCGGGGTAGGGGGTGTGCAAGAGACCCAGTACTTC.

The chain links TRBV9 to TRBJ2-5; D perhaps matches TRBD1 (6 bases). This CDR3 has 12 amino acids. The V gene's germline CDR1 is SGDLS and CDR2 YYNGEE. V lost 2 bases and J lost 5, with 7 bases in between. CDR3 sequence: CASSVRGETQYF. CDR3 nucleotides: TGTGCCAGCAGCGTTAGGGGGGAGACCCAGTACTTC. The complete variable domain, with remaining parts taken from reference TRBV9 and TRBJ2-5, reads DSGVTQTPKHLITATGQRVTLRCSPRSGDLSVYWYQQSLDQGLQFLIQYYNGEERAKGNILERFSAQQFPDLHSELNLSSLELGDSALYFCASSVRGETQYFGPGTRLLVL.

The rearrangement links TRBV12-3 or TRBV12-4 to TRBJ2-2; D is possibly TRBD1 (5 bases). Trimming took 3 bases from V and 2 from J, leaving 10 bases between them. The CDR3 spans 15 residues. This chain's CDR3 is CASSLRTPNTGELFF. CDR3 DNA: TGTGCCAGCAGTTTGAGGACACCAAACACCGGGGAGCTGTTTTTT.

This clonotype was picked up many times. The V call is TRBV19, the J call TRBJ2-1, with D unresolved. Germline CDR1 LNHDA, CDR2 SQIVND (reference sequence). V was pared by 6 bases and J by 0 bases, with 12 bases between. CDR3 length equals 15 residues. CDR3 nucleotide sequence: TGTGCCAGTAGAGACTTCCCGAGCTCCTACAATGAGCAGTTCTTC. This gives the protein CASRDFPSSYNEQFF.

This clonotype was observed a handful of times. The chain couples TRBV27 to TRBJ1-5; TRBD1 might be the D (5 bases). From germline, CDR1 is MNHEY and CDR2 SMNVEV (reference sequence). The CDR3 runs to 12 residues. This chain's CDR3 is CAPGRFTQPQHF. In DNA form, the CDR3 reads TGTGCGCCGGGACGGTTCACTCAGCCCCAGCATTTT.